This entry features one T cell receptor (beta chain) sequence. The sample comes from a study of T cell responses to AZD1222 COVID-19 vaccine. Clones were read by immunoSEQ multiplex PCR, and TCRdb kept only the in-frame ones, dropping some. The sample carries over 120,000 clones, approximately 92% recorded once. In germline, CDR1 is MNHEY, CDR2 SVGAGI. The CDR3 spans 12 residues. The V end was cut by 8 bases, the J end by 5 bases, with 10 bases between. This clonotype was sampled from an adult in good health. The genes are TRBV6-5 and TRBJ1-5, with a tentative D call TRBD1 (5 bases). Source: peripheral blood, taken on day 0 of AZD1222 vaccination. The CDR3 DNA follows: TGTGCCAGCTTCTCAGGGTATCAGCCCCAGCATTTT. It translates to CASFSGYQPQHF.